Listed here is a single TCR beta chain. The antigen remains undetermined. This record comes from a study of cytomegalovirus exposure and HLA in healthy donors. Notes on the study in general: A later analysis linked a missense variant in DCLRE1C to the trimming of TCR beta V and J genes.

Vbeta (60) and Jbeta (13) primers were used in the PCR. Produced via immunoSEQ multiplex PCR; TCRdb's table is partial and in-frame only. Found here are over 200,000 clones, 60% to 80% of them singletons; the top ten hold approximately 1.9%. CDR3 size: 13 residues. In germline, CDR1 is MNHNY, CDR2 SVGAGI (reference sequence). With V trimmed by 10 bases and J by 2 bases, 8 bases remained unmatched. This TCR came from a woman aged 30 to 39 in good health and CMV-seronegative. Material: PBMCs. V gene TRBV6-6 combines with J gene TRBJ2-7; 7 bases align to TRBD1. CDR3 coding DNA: TGTGCCACTACAGGGGAAACGGCCTACGAGCAGTACTTC. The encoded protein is CATTGETAYEQYF.